These T cell receptor beta chains were read from a single sample in a study of T cell responses to AZD1222 COVID-19 vaccine. Sequencing was performed with immunoSEQ multiplex PCR; in TCRdb, only in-frame clones are kept and a portion is missing. Here the sample spans 65,000 to 100,000 clones, 88% being singletons. Sequencing used peripheral blood, obtained 28 days after the second AZD1222 dose. These receptors all stem from an adult who received the AZD1222 COVID-19 vaccine. The CDR3 runs from the conserved cysteine through the conserved F or W. Fields, in order: CDR3 protein, CDR3 DNA, V gene, D gene, J gene, clone size. D genes are given only for firm matches. Rows give clone size only sometimes, using once, few, many, or a class for an expanded clone.

CASSIGLAGTDTQYF	TGTGCCAGTAGTATTGGGCTAGCGGGCACAGATACGCAGTATTTT	TRBV19	TRBD2	TRBJ2-3	.
CASSPGHSSWEQYF	TGTGCCAGCAGTCCGGGACACAGCTCGTGGGAGCAGTACTTC	TRBV7-2	.	TRBJ2-7	.
CSASLAGRADTQYF	TGCAGTGCTAGTTTGGCAGGGAGGGCAGATACGCAGTATTTT	TRBV20-1	TRBD2	TRBJ2-3	once
CSVEDLWNSSGNTIYF	TGCAGCGTTGAAGATCTTTGGAACAGCTCTGGAAACACCATATATTTT	TRBV29-1	.	TRBJ1-3	.
CASSQFPPGPNEQFF	TGCGCCAGCAGTCAATTCCCCCCAGGGCCTAATGAGCAGTTCTTC	TRBV23-1	.	TRBJ2-1	.
CASSERGSSKQYF	TGCGCCAGCAGTGAGAGAGGCAGTTCCAAGCAGTACTTC	TRBV10-1	.	TRBJ2-7	few
CASSPRMRGAGEKLFF	TGTGCCAGCAGCCCGCGAATGCGGGGGGCGGGGGAAAAACTGTTTTTT	TRBV7-2	.	TRBJ1-4	.
CASSSHTSGQETQYF	TGTGCCAGCAGTTCGCACACTAGCGGCCAAGAGACCCAGTACTTC	TRBV6-6	TRBD2	TRBJ2-5	.
CASSDTSGYTDTQYF	TGTGCCAGCAGTGACACTAGCGGGTATACAGATACGCAGTATTTT	TRBV6-4	TRBD2	TRBJ2-3	.
CASSQMTGFSYNEQFF	TGCGCCAGCAGCCAAATGACAGGGTTCTCCTACAATGAGCAGTTCTTC	TRBV4-1	TRBD1	TRBJ2-1	few
CASSLLGLPEQFF	TGTGCCAGCAGCCTATTGGGACTACCTGAGCAGTTCTTC	TRBV5-4	TRBD2	TRBJ2-1	.
CASSLVAHYGYTF	TGTGCCAGCAGCTTAGTTGCACACTATGGCTACACCTTC	TRBV7-4	.	TRBJ1-2	.
CASSQRTDYEQYF	TGTGCCAGCTCACAGAGGACAGACTACGAGCAGTACTTC	TRBV18	.	TRBJ2-7	.
CASGTDNQPQHF	TGTGCCAGTGGAACAGACAATCAGCCCCAGCATTTT	TRBV19	.	TRBJ1-5	.
CASSFRRDYSYEQYF	TGTGCCAGCAGCTTTCGTCGGGACTACTCATACGAGCAGTACTTC	TRBV7-6	TRBD2	TRBJ2-7	.
CASSEPLGTSWTGELFF	TGTGCCAGCAGTGAACCGCTAGGGACTAGTTGGACCGGGGAGCTGTTTTTT	TRBV6-1	TRBD2	TRBJ2-2	.
CASRGGYRLSEAFF	TGTGCCAGCAGGGGGGGTTACAGGCTCAGTGAAGCTTTCTTT	TRBV5-8	.	TRBJ1-1	.
CASTGAFNQPQHF	TGCGCCAGCACGGGTGCCTTCAATCAGCCCCAGCATTTT	TRBV10-2	.	TRBJ1-5	.
CASSVGASRGTEAFF	TGTGCCAGCAGCGTAGGGGCCTCCCGAGGGACTGAAGCTTTCTTT	TRBV9	.	TRBJ1-1	once
CASVAGGPGDEQFF	TGTGCCAGTGTAGCGGGAGGGCCGGGCGATGAGCAGTTCTTC	TRBV11-2	TRBD2	TRBJ2-1	.
CASSSGPRYEQYF	TGTGCCAGCAGCTCCGGGCCTCGTTACGAGCAGTACTTC	TRBV7-6	.	TRBJ2-7	.
CASLTRGQNEQFF	TGTGCCAGTCTGACTAGAGGCCAAAATGAGCAGTTCTTC	TRBV2	.	TRBJ2-1	.
CASGMHGGGTQYF	TGTGCCAGCGGGATGCACGGGGGGGGTACGCAGTATTTT	TRBV27	TRBD2	TRBJ2-3	.
CSASSLVYSYGYTF	TGCAGTGCTAGTTCCCTCGTATACTCCTATGGCTACACCTTC	TRBV20-1	.	TRBJ1-2	.
CASSEGQGYNEQFF	TGTGCCAGCAGTGAGGGACAGGGGTACAATGAGCAGTTCTTC	TRBV6-1	TRBD1	TRBJ2-1	once